Listed below are T cell receptor beta chains from one sample, sequenced in a study of cytomegalovirus exposure and HLA in healthy donors. TCRdb's copy holds only in-frame clones and misses some; the assay was immunoSEQ multiplex PCR. The profile shows about 150,000 clones, 55% to 70% of them singletons. The sample was PBMCs. These receptors originate from a woman aged 25 to 39 in good health and CMV-seropositive. Both conserved end residues are part of each CDR3. A D gene is named only where the DNA matches it firmly. Clone size, where shown, is once, few, many, or a class for clones that have expanded.

TRBV4-2,.,TRBD2,TRBJ2-5,TGTGCCAGCAGCCAAGGAACGTCCGGGGGCGGGGGGCTTGAGACCCAGTACTTC,CASSQGTSGGGGLETQYF
TRBV27,.,.,TRBJ1-2,TGTGCCAGCAGTTTTGCAGGAATCTATGGCTACACCTTC,CASSFAGIYGYTF
TRBV14,.,.,TRBJ1-4,TGTGCCAGCAGCCAAGCCCTTGAAAAACTGTTTTTT,CASSQALEKLFF
TRBV6-1,.,TRBD2,TRBJ2-7,TGTGCCAGCAGAGGACTAGCGGGAGCCGACGAGCAGTACTTC,CASRGLAGADEQYF
TRBV18,once,TRBD2,TRBJ2-1,TGTGCCAGCTCACCACTCGCTAGCGGGAGCGGTGAGCAGTTCTTC,CASSPLASGSGEQFF
TRBV6-1,.,.,TRBJ2-7,TGTGCCAGCAGTGAGTCCACTGGGCGGGGGCCGTACTTC,CASSESTGRGPYF
TRBV6-4,.,TRBD2,TRBJ2-7,TGTGCCAGCAGTGTTGGCGGGGGGGCCTACGAGCAGTACTTC,CASSVGGGAYEQYF
TRBV7-2,.,.,TRBJ1-5,TGTGCCAGCAGCGGAGGAAGGAATCAGCCCCAGCATTTT,CASSGGRNQPQHF
TRBV6-5,.,.,TRBJ1-1,TGTGCCAGCAGAACACTAAACACTGAAGCTTTCTTT,CASRTLNTEAFF
TRBV10-1,.,.,TRBJ2-2,TGCGCCAGCAGGAGTCCGGGCGGGGAGCTGTTTTTT,CASRSPGGELFF
TRBV4-2,.,.,TRBJ1-2,TGTGCCAGCAGCCAAGAGTGGGTAGCCCCCAACTATGGCTACACCTTC,CASSQEWVAPNYGYTF
TRBV30,.,.,TRBJ1-2,TGTGCCTGGAGTCGGTACAGTTCAGGCTACACCTTC,CAWSRYSSGYTF
TRBV6-5,.,TRBD2,TRBJ2-1,TGTGCCAGCAGTACCTCGGGGGGGCAGTTCTTC,CASSTSGGQFF
TRBV5-1,few,.,TRBJ2-5,TGCGCCAGCAGCATTCAGGGGCAGGTCCAAGAGACCCAGTACTTC,CASSIQGQVQETQYF
TRBV9,.,TRBD1,TRBJ2-1,TGTGCCAGCAGCGCCTGGACAGGCTACAATGAGCAGTTCTTC,CASSAWTGYNEQFF
TRBV28,.,TRBD1,TRBJ2-2,TGTGCCAGCAGTGGGGGCAGATCAGGGGGCGACGGGGAGCTGTTTTTT,CASSGGRSGGDGELFF
TRBV25-1,.,.,TRBJ2-1,TGTGCCAGCAGCTCGTCGGAGGAGGACTACAATGAGCAGTTCTTC,CASSSSEEDYNEQFF
TRBV9,.,TRBD1,TRBJ2-4,TGTGCCAGCAGCGCCCGGGACAGGGGGCAGGTAAACATTCAGTACTTC,CASSARDRGQVNIQYF
TRBV28,.,.,TRBJ1-2,TGTGCCAGCAGTTTGCCAGGCTATGGCTACACCTTC,CASSLPGYGYTF
TRBV25-1,.,TRBD1,TRBJ2-1,TGTGCCAGCAGTACTTACCGGGACAGGGCCTACAATGAGCAGTTCTTC,CASSTYRDRAYNEQFF
TRBV18,.,TRBD1,TRBJ2-7,TGTGCCAGCTCACCACCGAGGGACAGCGTTTACGAGCAGTACTTC,CASSPPRDSVYEQYF
TRBV9,once,.,TRBJ2-2,TGTGCCAGCAGCGTAGGGGGCTTCTCAAACACCGGGGAGCTGTTTTTT,CASSVGGFSNTGELFF
TRBV27,.,.,TRBJ2-2,TGTGCCAGCAGTCCAACGCGGGACCCTTTGAACACCGGGGAGCTGTTTTTT,CASSPTRDPLNTGELFF
TRBV6-6,.,.,TRBJ2-1,TGTGCCAGCAGTTACGAGGGTCATGAGCAGTTCTTC,CASSYEGHEQFF
TRBV5-1,.,.,TRBJ2-3,TGCGCCAGCAGCTTGTATGCAGATACGCAGTATTTT,CASSLYADTQYF
TRBV7-6,few,TRBD2,TRBJ2-2,TGTGCCAGCAGCTTCGAGACTAGCTTTAACACCGGGGAGCTGTTTTTT,CASSFETSFNTGELFF
TRBV4-1,.,TRBD2,TRBJ2-1,TGCGCCAGCAGCCGTCCCGCGGGGGGAGACAATGAGCAGTTCTTC,CASSRPAGGDNEQFF
TRBV11-3,.,.,TRBJ1-3,TGTGCCAGCAGCTTCAGGGTAAATGGAAACACCATATATTTT,CASSFRVNGNTIYF
TRBV13,.,.,TRBJ2-3,TGTGCCAGCAGCTTAAACAGTGAGTTTAGCACAGATACGCAGTATTTT,CASSLNSEFSTDTQYF
TRBV13,few,.,TRBJ2-1,TGTGCCAGCAGCTTTCTCAATGAGCAGTTCTTC,CASSFLNEQFF
TRBV4-1,once,TRBD1,TRBJ1-5,TGCGCCAGCAGCCAAATACCCAGGGGGCTTGGGGAACAGCCCCAGCATTTT,CASSQIPRGLGEQPQHF
TRBV6-1,.,TRBD1,TRBJ1-2,TGTGCCAGCCTCAGGGACAGGACACCTAACTATGGCTACACCTTC,CASLRDRTPNYGYTF
TRBV9,.,.,TRBJ2-3,TGTGCCAGCAGCGTAGGTCTTAGCGGCTACACAGATACGCAGTATTTT,CASSVGLSGYTDTQYF
TRBV20-1,.,.,TRBJ2-1,TGCAGTGCTTACAGGTTAAATGAGCAGTTCTTC,CSAYRLNEQFF
TRBV18,.,.,TRBJ2-5,TGTGCCAGCTCACCCCCATTTCAGTCGGAGACCCAGTACTTC,CASSPPFQSETQYF
TRBV6-1,.,.,TRBJ1-1,TGTGCCAGCAGTTTATTTAACACTGAAGCTTTCTTT,CASSLFNTEAFF
TRBV27,.,TRBD1,TRBJ1-6,TGTGCCGCTGGGGACAGGGGGAGTTCACCCCTCCACTTT,CAAGDRGSSPLHF
TRBV5-4,once,TRBD2,TRBJ2-2,TGTGCCAGCAGCTTGGCGAGCGGGAGGGCCGGGGAGCTGTTTTTT,CASSLASGRAGELFF
TRBV4-1,.,.,TRBJ1-2,TGCGCCAGCAGCCAAGCCCCAGGGGACGCCTATGGCTACACCTTC,CASSQAPGDAYGYTF
TRBV28,.,TRBD1,TRBJ1-4,TGTGCCAGCAGTAATAGACAGGGAGGTAGGGCAACTAATGAAAAACTGTTTTTT,CASSNRQGGRATNEKLFF